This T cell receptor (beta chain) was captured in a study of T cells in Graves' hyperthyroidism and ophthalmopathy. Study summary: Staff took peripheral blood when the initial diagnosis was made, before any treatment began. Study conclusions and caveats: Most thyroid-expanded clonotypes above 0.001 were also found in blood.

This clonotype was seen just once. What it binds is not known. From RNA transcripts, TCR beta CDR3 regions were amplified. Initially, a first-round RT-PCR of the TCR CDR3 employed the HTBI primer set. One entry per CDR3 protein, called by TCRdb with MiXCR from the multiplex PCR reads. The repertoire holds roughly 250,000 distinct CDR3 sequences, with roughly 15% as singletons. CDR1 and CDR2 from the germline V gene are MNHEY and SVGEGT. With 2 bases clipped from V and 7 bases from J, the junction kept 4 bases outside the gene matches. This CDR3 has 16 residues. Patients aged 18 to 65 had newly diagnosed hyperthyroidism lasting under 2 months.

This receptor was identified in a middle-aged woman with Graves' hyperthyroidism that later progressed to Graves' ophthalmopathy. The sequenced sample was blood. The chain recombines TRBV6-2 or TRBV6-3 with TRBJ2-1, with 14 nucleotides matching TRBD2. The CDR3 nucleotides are TGTGCCAGCAGTTACGCCGGGACTAGCGGGAGAAATGAGCAGTTCTTC. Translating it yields CASSYAGTSGRNEQFF.